Listed here are 2 T cell receptor beta chains from one sample, sequenced in a study of blood T cell repertoires in COVID-19. Assay: immunoSEQ multiplex PCR; the TCRdb copy retains only in-frame clones and omits some. The table shows fewer than 250,000 clones, with about nine tenths occurring only once. Sequencing used peripheral blood. The receptors shown here come from a man aged 25 to 40 with acute or convalescent COVID-19.

The rearrangement uses TRBV28 and TRBJ1-6, with TRBD1 matching 7 bases. With V trimmed by 3 bases and J by 4 bases, 15 bases remained unmatched. Germline lookup yields CDR1 MDHEN and CDR2 SYDVKM. The CDR3 extends over 19 amino acids. CDR3 coding DNA: TGTGCCAGCAGTTTCTCGGCCGCCGGGACAGCAATTTATAATTCACCCCTCCACTTT. As protein: CASSFSAAGTAIYNSPLHF.

Here the CDR3 reads CASSQAPGNSGANVLTF. The CDR3 bases are TGTGCCAGCAGCCAAGCACCAGGAAACTCTGGGGCCAACGTCCTGACTTTC. This chain uses TRBV3-1 (or the pseudogene TRBV3-2) with TRBJ2-6; no clear D gene. The V and J ends lost 1 base and 0 bases respectively, with 10 bases between them. Per germline, CDR1 LGHDT and CDR2 YNNKEL (reference sequence). The CDR3 contains 17 residues.